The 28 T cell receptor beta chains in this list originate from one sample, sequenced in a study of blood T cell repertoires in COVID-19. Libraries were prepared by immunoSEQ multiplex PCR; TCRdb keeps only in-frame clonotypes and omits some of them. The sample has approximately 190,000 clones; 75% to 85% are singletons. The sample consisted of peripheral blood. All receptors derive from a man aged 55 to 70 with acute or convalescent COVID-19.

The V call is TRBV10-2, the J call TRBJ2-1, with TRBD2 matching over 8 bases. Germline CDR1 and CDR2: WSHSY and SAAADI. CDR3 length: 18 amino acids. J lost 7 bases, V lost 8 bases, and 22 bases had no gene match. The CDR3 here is CASGALSDGGAGENEQFF. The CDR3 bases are TGCGCCAGCGGGGCCCTGTCGGACGGGGGGGCTGGGGAGAATGAGCAGTTCTTC.

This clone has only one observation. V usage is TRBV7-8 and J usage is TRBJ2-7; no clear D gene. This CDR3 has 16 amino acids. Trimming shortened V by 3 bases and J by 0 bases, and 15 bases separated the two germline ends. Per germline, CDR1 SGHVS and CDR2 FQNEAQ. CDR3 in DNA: TGTGCCAGCAGCTTGCGTTCCCCAGCGAGCTCCTACGAGCAGTACTTC. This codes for CASSLRSPASSYEQYF.

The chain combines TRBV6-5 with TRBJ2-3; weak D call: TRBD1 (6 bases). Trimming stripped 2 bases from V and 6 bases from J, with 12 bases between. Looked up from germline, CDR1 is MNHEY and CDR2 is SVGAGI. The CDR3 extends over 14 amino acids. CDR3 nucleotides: TGTGCCAGCAGTTACCGAGGGACATCTGATACGCAGTATTTT. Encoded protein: CASSYRGTSDTQYF.

This chain's CDR3 is CASSLWQGDGGYTF. The CDR3, as DNA: TGTGCCAGCAGCTTGTGGCAGGGGGACGGTGGCTACACCTTC. The chain joins TRBV5-4 to TRBJ1-2, with 7 bases lining up with TRBD1. This CDR3 has 14 amino acids. With 1 base clipped from V and 7 bases from J, the junction kept 7 bases outside the gene matches. Germline V gene sequence: CDR1 SGHNT, CDR2 YYREEE (reference sequence).

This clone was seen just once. DNA of the CDR3: TGTGCCAGCAGCCGACTAGCGACCTACAATGAGCAGTTCTTC. Encoded protein: CASSRLATYNEQFF. The chain is built from TRBV3-1 (or the pseudogene TRBV3-2) and TRBJ2-1; 8 bases are shared with TRBD2. In germline, CDR1 is LGHDT, CDR2 YNNKEL (reference sequence). The CDR3 is made up of 14 amino acids. The V gene end was trimmed by 4 bases and the J gene end by 2 bases; junction bases not matched to a gene: 1.

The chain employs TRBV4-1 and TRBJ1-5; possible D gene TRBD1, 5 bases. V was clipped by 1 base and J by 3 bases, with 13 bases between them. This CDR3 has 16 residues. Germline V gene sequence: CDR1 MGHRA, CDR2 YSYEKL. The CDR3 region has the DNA TGCGCCAGCAGCCAAGTTGACAGAAATTACAATCAGCCCCAGCATTTT. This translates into CASSQVDRNYNQPQHF.

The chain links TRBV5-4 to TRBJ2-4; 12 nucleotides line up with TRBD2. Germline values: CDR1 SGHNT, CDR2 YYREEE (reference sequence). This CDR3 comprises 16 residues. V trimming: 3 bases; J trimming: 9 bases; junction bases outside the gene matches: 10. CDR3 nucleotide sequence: TGTGCCAGCAGCTCACTGACTAGCGGGGGTAGGAGCATTCAGTACTTC. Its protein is CASSSLTSGGRSIQYF. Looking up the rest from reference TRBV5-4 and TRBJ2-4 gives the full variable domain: ETGVTQSPTHLIKTRGQQVTLRCSSQSGHNTVSWYQQALGQGPQFIFQYYREEENGRGNFPPRFSGLQFPNYSSELNVNALELDDSALYLCASSSLTSGGRSIQYFGAGTRLSVL.

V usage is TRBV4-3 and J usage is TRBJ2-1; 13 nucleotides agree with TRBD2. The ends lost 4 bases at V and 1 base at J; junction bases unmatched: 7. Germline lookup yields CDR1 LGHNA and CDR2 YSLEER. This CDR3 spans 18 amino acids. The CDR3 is CASSPRTSGGASYNEQFF. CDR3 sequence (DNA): TGCGCCAGCAGCCCCCGGACTAGCGGGGGCGCTTCCTACAATGAGCAGTTCTTC.

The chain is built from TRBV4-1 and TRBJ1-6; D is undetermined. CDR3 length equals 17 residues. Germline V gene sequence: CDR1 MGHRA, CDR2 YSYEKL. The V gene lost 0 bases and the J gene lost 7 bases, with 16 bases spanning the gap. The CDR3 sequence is CASSQDKSDFYNSPLHF. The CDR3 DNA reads TGCGCCAGCAGCCAAGATAAAAGCGACTTCTACAATTCACCCCTCCACTTT.

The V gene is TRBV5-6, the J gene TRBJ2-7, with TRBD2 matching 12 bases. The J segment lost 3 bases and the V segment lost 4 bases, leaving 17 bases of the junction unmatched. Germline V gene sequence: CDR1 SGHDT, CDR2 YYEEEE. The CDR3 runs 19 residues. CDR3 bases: TGTGCCAGCAGCAGCAGGACTAGCGGGGTAACCCAATCCTTCTACGAGCAGTACTTC. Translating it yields CASSSRTSGVTQSFYEQYF.

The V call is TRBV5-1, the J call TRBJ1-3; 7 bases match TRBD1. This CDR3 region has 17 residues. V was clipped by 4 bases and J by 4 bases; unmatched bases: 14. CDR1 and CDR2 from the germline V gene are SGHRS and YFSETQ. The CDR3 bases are TGCGCCAGCAGCCCCAGGGGGATAAATCCGGCCGGAAACACCATATATTTT. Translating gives CASSPRGINPAGNTIYF.

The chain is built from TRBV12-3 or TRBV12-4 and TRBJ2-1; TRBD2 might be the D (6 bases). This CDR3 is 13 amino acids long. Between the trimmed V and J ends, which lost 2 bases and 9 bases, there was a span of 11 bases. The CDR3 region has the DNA TGTGCCAGCAGTTTATCCTCCGGGAGTGAGCAGTTCTTC. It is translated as CASSLSSGSEQFF.

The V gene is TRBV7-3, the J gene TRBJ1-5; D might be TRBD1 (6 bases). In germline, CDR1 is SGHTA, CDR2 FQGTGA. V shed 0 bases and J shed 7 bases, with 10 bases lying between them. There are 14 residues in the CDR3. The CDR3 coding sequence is TGTGCCAGCAGCTTAACGGCAGGGGACCAGCCCCAGCATTTT. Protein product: CASSLTAGDQPQHF.

CDR3 amino acids: CASSYSGTWSSTEAFF. CDR3 sequence (DNA): TGTGCCAGCAGTTATTCCGGGACATGGAGTTCTACTGAAGCTTTCTTT. This chain uses TRBV6-5 with TRBJ1-1; TRBD1 is a possible D gene (6 bases). The CDR3 consists of 16 residues. CDR1 and CDR2 (germline): MNHEY, SVGAGI. V was clipped by 3 bases and J by 5 bases, with 19 bases between them.

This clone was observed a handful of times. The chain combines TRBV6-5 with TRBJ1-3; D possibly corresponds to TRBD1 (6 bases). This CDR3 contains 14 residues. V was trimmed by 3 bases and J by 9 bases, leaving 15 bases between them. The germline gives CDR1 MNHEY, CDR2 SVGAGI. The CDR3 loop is CASSYRAPGATIYF. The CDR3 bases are TGTGCCAGCAGTTATAGGGCCCCAGGGGCCACCATATATTTT.

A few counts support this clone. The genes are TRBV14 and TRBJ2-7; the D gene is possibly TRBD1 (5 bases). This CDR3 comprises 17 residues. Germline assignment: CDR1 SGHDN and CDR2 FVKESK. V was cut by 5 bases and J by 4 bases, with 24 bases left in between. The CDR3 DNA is TGTGCCAGCAGCGAAGGCTGGGGCCAGGGTAATATGTACGAGCAGTACTTC. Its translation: CASSEGWGQGNMYEQYF.

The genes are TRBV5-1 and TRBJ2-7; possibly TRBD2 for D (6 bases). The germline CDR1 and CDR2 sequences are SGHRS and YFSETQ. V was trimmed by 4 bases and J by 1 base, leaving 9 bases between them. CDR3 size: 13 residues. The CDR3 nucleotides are TGCGCCAGCAGCCGGAGCGGGTCCTACGAGCAGTACTTC. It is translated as CASSRSGSYEQYF.

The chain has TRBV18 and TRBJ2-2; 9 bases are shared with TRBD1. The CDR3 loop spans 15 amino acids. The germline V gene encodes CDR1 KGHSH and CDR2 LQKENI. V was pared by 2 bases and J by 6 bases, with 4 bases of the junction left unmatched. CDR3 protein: CASSPSRQGAGELFF. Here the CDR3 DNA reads TGTGCCAGCTCACCATCCAGACAGGGGGCCGGGGAGCTGTTTTTT.

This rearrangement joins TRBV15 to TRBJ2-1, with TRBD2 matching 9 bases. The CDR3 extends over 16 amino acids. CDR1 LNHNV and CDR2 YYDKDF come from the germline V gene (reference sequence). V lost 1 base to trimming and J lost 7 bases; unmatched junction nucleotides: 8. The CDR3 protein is CATSRGPGLAGNEQFF. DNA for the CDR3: TGTGCCACCAGCAGAGGACCGGGACTAGCAGGGAATGAGCAGTTCTTC.

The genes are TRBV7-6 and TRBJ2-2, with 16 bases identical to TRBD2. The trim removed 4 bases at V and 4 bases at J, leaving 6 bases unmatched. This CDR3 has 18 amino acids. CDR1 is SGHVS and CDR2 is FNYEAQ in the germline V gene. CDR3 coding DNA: TGTGCCAGCAGCTCCCCGGGACTAGCGGGGGGGCCCACCGGGGAGCTGTTTTTT. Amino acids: CASSSPGLAGGPTGELFF.

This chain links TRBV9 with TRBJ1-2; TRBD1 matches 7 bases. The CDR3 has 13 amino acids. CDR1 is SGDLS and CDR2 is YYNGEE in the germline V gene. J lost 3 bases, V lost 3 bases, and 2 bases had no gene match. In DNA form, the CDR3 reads TGTGCCAGCAGCGGACAGGGATACTATGGCTACACCTTC. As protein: CASSGQGYYGYTF.

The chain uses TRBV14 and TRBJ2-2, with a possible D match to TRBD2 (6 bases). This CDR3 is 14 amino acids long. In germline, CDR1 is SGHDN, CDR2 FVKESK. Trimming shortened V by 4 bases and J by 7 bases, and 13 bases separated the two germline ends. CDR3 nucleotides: TGTGCCAGCAGCCGGCGGGGCTCAGGCGGGGAGCTGTTTTTT. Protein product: CASSRRGSGGELFF.

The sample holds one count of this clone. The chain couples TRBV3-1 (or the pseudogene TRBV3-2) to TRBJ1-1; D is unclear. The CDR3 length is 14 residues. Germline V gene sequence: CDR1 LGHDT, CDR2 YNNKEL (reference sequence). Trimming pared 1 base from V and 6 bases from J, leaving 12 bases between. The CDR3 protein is CASSQVTGVAEAFF. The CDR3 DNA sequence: TGTGCCAGCAGCCAAGTAACGGGTGTGGCTGAAGCTTTCTTT.

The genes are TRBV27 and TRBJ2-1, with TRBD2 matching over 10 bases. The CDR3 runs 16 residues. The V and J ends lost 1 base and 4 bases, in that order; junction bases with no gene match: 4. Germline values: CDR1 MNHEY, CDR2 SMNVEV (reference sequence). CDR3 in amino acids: CASSLFGTSEYNEQFF. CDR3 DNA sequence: TGTGCCAGCAGTTTATTTGGGACTAGCGAGTACAATGAGCAGTTCTTC.

CDR3 residues: CASSEYWGVNTGELFF. CDR3 sequence (DNA): TGTGCCAGCAGTGAATATTGGGGAGTAAACACCGGGGAGCTGTTTTTT. The V and J genes are TRBV25-1 and TRBJ2-2; a weak D match, TRBD2 (5 bases). Germline-derived CDR1 and CDR2 are MGHDK and SYGVNS. The CDR3 runs to 16 residues. Trimming removed 0 bases at V and 2 bases at J, with 10 bases between.

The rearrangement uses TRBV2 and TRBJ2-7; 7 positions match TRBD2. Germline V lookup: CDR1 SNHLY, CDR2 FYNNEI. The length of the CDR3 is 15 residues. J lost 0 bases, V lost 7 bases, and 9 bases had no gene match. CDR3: CASKWEGRLSYEQYF. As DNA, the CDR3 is TGTGCCAGCAAGTGGGAGGGCCGACTCTCCTACGAGCAGTACTTC.

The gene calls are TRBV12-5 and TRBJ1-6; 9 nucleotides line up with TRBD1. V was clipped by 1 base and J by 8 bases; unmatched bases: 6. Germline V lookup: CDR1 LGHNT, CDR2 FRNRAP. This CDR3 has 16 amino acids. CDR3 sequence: CASGLDRGLFDSPLHF. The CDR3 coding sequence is TGTGCTAGTGGTTTGGACAGGGGGCTTTTCGATTCACCCCTCCACTTT. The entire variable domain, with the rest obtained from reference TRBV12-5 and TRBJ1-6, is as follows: DARVTQTPRHKVTEMGQEVTMRCQPILGHNTVFWYRQTMMQGLELLAYFRNRAPLDDSGMPKDRFSAEMPDATLATLKIQPSEPRDSAVYFCASGLDRGLFDSPLHFGNGTRLTVT.

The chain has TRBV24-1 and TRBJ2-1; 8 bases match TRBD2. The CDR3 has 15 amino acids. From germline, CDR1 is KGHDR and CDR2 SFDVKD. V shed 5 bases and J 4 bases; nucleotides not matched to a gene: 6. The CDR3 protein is CATSASGGSYNEQFF. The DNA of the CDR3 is TGTGCCACCAGTGCGAGCGGGGGCTCTTACAATGAGCAGTTCTTC.